There are many counts of the clone carrying this TCR beta chain. Its matching antigen is unknown. This sample was included in a study of identical twins. General study findings and limits: Cord blood beta clonotypes that were abundant carried fewer insertions, and memory repertoires showed no such trend. Twin pairs' shared out-of-frame alpha sequences were enriched in low generation probability.

One entry per CDR3 protein results from TCRdb running MiXCR on the 5' RACE reads. The repertoire holds some 1,700,000 distinct CDR3 sequences, roughly 35% seen once, with less than 0.35% in the top ten. This CDR3 comprises 13 residues. Germline trimming cut 6 bases from V and 3 bases from J; bases unmatched to any gene: 4. Only healthy Caucasians were included as donors. This sequence originates from a newborn girl in good health. The chain uses TRBV12-3 or TRBV12-4 and TRBJ2-7; 8 positions match TRBD1. Material for sequencing was cord blood. CDR3 protein: CASRSTGGYEQYF. CDR3 nucleotide sequence: TGTGCCAGCAGAAGTACAGGGGGCTACGAGCAGTACTTC.